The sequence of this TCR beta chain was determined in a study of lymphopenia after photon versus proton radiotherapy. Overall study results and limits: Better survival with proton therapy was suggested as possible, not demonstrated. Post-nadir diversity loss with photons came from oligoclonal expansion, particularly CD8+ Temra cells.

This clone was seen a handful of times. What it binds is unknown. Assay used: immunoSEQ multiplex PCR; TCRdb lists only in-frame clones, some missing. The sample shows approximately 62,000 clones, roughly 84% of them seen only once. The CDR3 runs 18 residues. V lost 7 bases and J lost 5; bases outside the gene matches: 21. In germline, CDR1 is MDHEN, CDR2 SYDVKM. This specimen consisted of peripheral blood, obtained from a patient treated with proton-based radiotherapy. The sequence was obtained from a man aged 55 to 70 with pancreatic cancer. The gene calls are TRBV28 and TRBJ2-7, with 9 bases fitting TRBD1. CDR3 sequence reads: CASNPQAALGQGLDEQYF. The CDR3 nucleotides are TGTGCCAGCAACCCCCAAGCGGCTTTGGGACAGGGACTCGACGAGCAGTACTTC.